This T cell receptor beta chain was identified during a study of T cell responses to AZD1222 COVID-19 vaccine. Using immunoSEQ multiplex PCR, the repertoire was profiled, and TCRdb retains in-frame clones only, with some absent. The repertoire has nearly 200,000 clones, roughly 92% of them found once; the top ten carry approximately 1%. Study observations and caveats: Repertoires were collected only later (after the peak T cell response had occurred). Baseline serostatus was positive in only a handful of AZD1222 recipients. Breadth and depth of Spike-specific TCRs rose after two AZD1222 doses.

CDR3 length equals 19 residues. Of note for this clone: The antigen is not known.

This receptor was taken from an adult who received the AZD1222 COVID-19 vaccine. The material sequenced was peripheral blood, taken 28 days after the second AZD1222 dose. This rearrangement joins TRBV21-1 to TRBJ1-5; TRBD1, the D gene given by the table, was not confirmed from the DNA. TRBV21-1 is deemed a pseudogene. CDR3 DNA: TGTGCCAGCAGCAAACCACCCCAAAGTACAGGAGTGATAGGTCAGCCCCAGCATTTT. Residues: CASSKPPQSTGVIGQPQHF.